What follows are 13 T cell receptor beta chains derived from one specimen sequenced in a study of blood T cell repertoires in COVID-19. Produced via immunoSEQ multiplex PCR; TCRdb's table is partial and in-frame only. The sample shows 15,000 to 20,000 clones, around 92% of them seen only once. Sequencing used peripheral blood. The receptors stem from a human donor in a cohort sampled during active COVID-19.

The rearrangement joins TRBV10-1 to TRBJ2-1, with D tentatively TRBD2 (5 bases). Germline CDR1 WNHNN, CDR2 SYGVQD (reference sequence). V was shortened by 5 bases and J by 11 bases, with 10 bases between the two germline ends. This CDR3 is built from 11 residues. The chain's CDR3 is CASSSSGKQFF. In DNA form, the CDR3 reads TGCGCCAGCAGTTCGAGCGGTAAGCAGTTCTTC.

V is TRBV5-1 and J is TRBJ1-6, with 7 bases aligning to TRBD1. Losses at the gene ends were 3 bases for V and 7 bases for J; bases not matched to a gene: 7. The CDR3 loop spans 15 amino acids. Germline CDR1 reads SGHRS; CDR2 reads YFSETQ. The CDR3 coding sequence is TGCGCCAGCAGCTCCTGGGACAGCTCCAATTCACCCCTCCACTTT. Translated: CASSSWDSSNSPLHF.

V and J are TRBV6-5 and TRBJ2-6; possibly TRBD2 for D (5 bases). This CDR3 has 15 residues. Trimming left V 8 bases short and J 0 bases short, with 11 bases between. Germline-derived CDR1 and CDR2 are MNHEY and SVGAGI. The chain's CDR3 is CASRLGSSGANVLTF. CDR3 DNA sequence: TGTGCCAGCCGCCTGGGGAGCTCTGGGGCCAACGTCCTGACTTTC.

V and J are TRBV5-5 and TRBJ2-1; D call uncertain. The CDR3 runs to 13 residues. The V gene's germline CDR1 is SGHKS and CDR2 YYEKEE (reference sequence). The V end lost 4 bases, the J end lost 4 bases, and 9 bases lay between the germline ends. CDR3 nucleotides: TGTGCCAGCAGCAATGGCCCGTACAATGAGCAGTTCTTC. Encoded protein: CASSNGPYNEQFF.

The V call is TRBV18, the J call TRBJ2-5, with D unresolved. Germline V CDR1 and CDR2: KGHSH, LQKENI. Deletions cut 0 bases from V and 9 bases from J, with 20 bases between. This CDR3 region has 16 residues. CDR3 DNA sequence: TGTGCCAGCTCACCACCGAGCTCAGGCAAGAGTTTCCCCCAGTACTTC. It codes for CASSPPSSGKSFPQYF.

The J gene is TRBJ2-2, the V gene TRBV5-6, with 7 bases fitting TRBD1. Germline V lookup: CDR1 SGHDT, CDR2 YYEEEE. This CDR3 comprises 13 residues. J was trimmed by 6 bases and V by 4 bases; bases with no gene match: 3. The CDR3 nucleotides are TGTGCCAGCAGCCTGACAGGGCCCGGGGAGCTGTTTTTT. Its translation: CASSLTGPGELFF. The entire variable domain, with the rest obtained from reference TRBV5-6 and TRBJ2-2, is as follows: DAGVTQSPTHLIKTRGQQVTLRCSPKSGHDTVSWYQQALGQGPQFIFQYYEEEERQRGNFPDRFSGHQFPNYSSELNVNALLLGDSALYLCASSLTGPGELFFGEGSRLTVL.

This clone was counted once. CDR3 protein: CASSRGTVNYGYTF. The CDR3 coding sequence is TGTGCCAGCAGCCGGGGGACTGTTAACTATGGCTACACCTTC. V usage is TRBV16 and J usage is TRBJ1-2, with D possibly being TRBD1 (5 bases). Looked up from germline, CDR1 is KGHSY and CDR2 is FQNENV. Between the trimmed V and J ends, which lost 4 bases and 1 base, there was a span of 10 bases. This CDR3 spans 14 amino acids. Full variable domain (missing parts from reference TRBV16 and TRBJ1-2): GEEVAQTPKHLVRGEGQKAKLYCAPIKGHSYVFWYQQVLKNEFKFLISFQNENVFDETGMPKERFSAKCLPNSPCSLEIQATKLEDSAVYFCASSRGTVNYGYTFGSGTRLTVV.

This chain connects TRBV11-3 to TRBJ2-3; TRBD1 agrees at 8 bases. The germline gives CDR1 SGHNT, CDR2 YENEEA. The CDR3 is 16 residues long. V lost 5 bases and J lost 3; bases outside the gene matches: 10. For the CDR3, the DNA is TGTGCCAGCAGCCCACGAGGAGGACAGGGTACAGATACGCAGTATTTT. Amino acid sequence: CASSPRGGQGTDTQYF. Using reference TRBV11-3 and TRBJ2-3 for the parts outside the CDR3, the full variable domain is EAGVVQSPRYKIIEKKQPVAFWCNPISGHNTLYWYLQNLGQGPELLIRYENEEAVDDSQLPKDRFSAERLKGVDSTLKIQPAELGDSAVYLCASSPRGGQGTDTQYFGPGTRLTVL.

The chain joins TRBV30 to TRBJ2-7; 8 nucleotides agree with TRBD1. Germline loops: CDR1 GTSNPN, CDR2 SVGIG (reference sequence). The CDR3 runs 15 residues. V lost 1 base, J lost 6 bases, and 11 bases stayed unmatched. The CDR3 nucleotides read TGTGCCTGGAGTGCTCGACAGGGGCGGGTAGGCGAGCAGTACTTC. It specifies CAWSARQGRVGEQYF.

The CDR3 reads CASSSDRGYEQYF. The CDR3 region has the DNA TGCGCCAGCAGCTCTGACAGGGGCTACGAGCAGTACTTC. The chain has TRBV5-1 and TRBJ2-7, with 8 bases that match TRBD1. Germline V gene lookup returns CDR1 SGHRS and CDR2 YFSETQ. CDR3 length equals 13 residues. J was trimmed by 3 bases and V by 3 bases; bases with no gene match: 2.

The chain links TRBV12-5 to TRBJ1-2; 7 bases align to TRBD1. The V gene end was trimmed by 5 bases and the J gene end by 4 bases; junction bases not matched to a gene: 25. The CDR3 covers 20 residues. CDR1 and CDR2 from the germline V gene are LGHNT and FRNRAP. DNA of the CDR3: TGTGCTAGTGGTCTTAGTCCTCGGGGACAGCGAAAAAACGGTGGCTATGGCTACACCTTC. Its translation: CASGLSPRGQRKNGGYGYTF.

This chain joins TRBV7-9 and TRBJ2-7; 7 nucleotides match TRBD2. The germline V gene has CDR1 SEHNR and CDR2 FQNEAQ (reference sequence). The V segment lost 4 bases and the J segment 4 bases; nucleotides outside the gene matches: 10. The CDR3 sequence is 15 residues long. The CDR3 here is CASSSLGRVRYEQYF. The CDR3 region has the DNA TGTGCCAGCAGCTCGTTGGGGAGGGTTCGATACGAGCAGTACTTC.

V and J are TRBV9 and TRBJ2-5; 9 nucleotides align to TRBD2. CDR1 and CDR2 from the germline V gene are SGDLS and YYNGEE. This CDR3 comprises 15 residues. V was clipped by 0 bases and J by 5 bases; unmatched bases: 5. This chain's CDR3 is CASSVGGGAGETQYF. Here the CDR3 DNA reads TGTGCCAGCAGCGTAGGCGGGGGGGCGGGGGAGACCCAGTACTTC.